The clone carrying this TCR beta chain was observed a few times. CDR1 MDHEN and CDR2 SYDVKM come from the germline V gene. V lost 3 bases, J lost 3 bases, and 3 bases stayed unmatched. The CDR3 consists of 15 residues. TCRdb fed the RT-PCR reads into MiXCR, producing one record per CDR3 protein. Of around 600,000 distinct CDR3 sequences listed, around 11% are singletons. These data belong to a study of response to subunit inactivated influenza vaccine. This sample also appeared in a second study, on T cells expressing NK-cell markers. That study reports: What made the TCR beta cDNA was 5'RACE template switching with UMIs.

The sequence was obtained from a man aged 50 to 59 who received an inactivated influenza vaccine. Sequences were derived from PBMCs from blood, sampled on the day of vaccination. The genes are TRBV28 and TRBJ2-3, with 10 bases matching TRBD2. The CDR3, as DNA: TGTGCCAGCAGTTTTAGCGGGGGGAATACAGATACGCAGTATTTT. This encodes CASSFSGGNTDTQYF.